This note documents a single TCR beta chain sequence. These data come from a study of shared clonotypes between healthy human individuals. The wider study: CD4 naive and memory got three plates each, CD8 naive two, CD8 memory one.

This CDR3 has 15 amino acids. Germline values: CDR1 SGHNT, CDR2 YYREEE (reference sequence). After removal of 4 bases from V and 0 bases from J, the junction contained 7 bases not matched to a gene. Caucasian adults living in Nashville, Tennessee, provided all samples. Naive CD4+ cells were CD45RA-selected; the remaining cells were memory. Authors' analysis steps: Filtering differed since immunoSEQ provided only junctions, with no quality scores. The assay was immunoSEQ multiplex PCR, and TCRdb's table has in-frame clones only and misses some. V and J calls and clone size are given by that table; D and trimming were obtained from the DNA. The sample has around 2,000,000 clones, roughly 96% seen once; the top ten hold 0.13%.

Sequenced material: naive CD4+ T cells sorted from blood. As for subset: CD45RA+ positively selected. The genes are TRBV5-4 and TRBJ2-7; TRBD2 aligns across 7 bases. The sequence was obtained from a young man in good health. The CDR3 DNA follows: TGTGCCAGCAGCCCGGGTGGGAGGGGCTCCTACGAGCAGTACTTC. Protein sequence: CASSPGGRGSYEQYF.